The present TCR beta chain was sequenced within a study of cytomegalovirus exposure and HLA in healthy donors. CDR1 is SGDLS, CDR2 YYNGEE, per germline. The CDR3 runs 14 residues. Trimming stripped 0 bases from V and 9 bases from J, with 13 bases between. A multiplex PCR was run with 60 Vbeta primers and 13 Jbeta primers. The assay was immunoSEQ multiplex PCR, and TCRdb's table has in-frame clones only and misses some. Among 93,000 or so clones listed, around 82% were seen once. This clone was observed a single time. Sequencing input: PBMCs. The TCR was taken from a woman aged 18-29 years in good health and CMV-seropositive. This chain joins TRBV9 and TRBJ2-1; maybe TRBD2 (6 bases). The CDR3 sequence is CASSVASVEGEQFF. CDR3 in DNA: TGTGCCAGCAGCGTAGCCAGCGTGGAGGGTGAGCAGTTCTTC.